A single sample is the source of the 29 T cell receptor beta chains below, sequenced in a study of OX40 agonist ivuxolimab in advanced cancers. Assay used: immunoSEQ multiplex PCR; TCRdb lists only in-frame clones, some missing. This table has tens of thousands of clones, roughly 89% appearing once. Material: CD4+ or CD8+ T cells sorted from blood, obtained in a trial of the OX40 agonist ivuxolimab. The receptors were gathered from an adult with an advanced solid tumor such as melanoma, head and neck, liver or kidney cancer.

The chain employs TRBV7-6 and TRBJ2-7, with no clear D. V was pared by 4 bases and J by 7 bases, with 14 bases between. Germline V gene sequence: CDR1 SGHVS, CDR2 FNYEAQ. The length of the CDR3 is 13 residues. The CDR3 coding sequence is TGTGCCAGCAGCTCGCCCCCTCTTTTTGAGCAGTACTTC. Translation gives CASSSPPLFEQYF.

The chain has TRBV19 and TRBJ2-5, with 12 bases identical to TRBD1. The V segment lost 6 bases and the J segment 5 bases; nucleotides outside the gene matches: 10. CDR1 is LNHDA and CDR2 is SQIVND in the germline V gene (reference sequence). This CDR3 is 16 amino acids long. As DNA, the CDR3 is TGTGCCAGTAGCCCCGGAGGGACAGGGGGCGATGAGACCCAGTACTTC. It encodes CASSPGGTGGDETQYF.

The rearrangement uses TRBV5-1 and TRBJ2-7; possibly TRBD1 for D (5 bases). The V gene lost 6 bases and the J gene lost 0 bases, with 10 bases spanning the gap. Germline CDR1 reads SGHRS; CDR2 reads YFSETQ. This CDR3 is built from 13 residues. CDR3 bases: TGCGCCAGCATGGCGGACAACTCCTACGAGCAGTACTTC. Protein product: CASMADNSYEQYF. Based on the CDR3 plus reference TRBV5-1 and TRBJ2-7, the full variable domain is KAGVTQTPRYLIKTRGQQVTLSCSPISGHRSVSWYQQTPGQGLQFLFEYFSETQRNKGNFPGRFSGRQFSNSRSEMNVSTLELGDSALYLCASMADNSYEQYFGPGTRLTVT.

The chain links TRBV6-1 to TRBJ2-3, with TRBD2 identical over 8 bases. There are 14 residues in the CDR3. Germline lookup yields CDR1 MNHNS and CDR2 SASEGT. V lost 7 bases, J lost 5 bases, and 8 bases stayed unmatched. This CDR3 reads CASNPGLGVDTQYF. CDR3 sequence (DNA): TGTGCCAGCAACCCGGGACTAGGGGTAGATACGCAGTATTTT.

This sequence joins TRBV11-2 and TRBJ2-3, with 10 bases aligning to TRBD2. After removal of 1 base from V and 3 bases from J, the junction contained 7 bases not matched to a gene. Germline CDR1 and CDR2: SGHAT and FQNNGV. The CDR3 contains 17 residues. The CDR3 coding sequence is TGTGCCAGCAGCTTAGGGGCTAGCGGGAGACGGACAGATACGCAGTATTTT. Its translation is CASSLGASGRRTDTQYF. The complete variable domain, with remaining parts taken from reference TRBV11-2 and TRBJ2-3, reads EAGVAQSPRYKIIEKRQSVAFWCNPISGHATLYWYQQILGQGPKLLIQFQNNGVVDDSQLPKDRFSAERLKGVDSTLKIQPAKLEDSAVYLCASSLGASGRRTDTQYFGPGTRLTVL.

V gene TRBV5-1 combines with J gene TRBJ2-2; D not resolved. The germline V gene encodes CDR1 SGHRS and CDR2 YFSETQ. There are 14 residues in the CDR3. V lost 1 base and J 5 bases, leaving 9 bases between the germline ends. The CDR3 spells CASSLFDGTGELFF. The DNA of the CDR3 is TGCGCCAGCAGCTTGTTCGACGGGACCGGGGAGCTGTTTTTT.

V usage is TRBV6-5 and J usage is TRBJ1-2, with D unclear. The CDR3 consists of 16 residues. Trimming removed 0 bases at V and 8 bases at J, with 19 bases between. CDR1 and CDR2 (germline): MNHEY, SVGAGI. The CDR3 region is CASSYSTVGRPDGYTF. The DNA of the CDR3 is TGTGCCAGCAGTTACTCTACAGTCGGGAGACCAGACGGCTACACCTTC.

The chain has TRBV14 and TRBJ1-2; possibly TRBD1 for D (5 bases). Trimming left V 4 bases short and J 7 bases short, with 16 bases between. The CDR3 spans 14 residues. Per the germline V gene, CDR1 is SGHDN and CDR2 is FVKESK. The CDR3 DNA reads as TGTGCCAGCAGCCGCGACAGAATGGGGAGTGGCTACACCTTC. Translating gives CASSRDRMGSGYTF.

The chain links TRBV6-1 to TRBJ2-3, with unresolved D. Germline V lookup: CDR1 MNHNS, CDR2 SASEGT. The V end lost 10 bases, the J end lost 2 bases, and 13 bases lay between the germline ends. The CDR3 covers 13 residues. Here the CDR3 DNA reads TGTGCCACCAGAAACCGGGCCACAGATACGCAGTATTTT. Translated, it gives CATRNRATDTQYF.

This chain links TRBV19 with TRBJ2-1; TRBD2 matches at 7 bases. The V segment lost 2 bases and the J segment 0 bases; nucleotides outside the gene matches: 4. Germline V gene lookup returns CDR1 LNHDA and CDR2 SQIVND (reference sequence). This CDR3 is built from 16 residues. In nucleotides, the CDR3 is TGTGCCAGTAGTATATCTAGCGGCAGCTCCTACAATGAGCAGTTCTTC. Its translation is CASSISSGSSYNEQFF.

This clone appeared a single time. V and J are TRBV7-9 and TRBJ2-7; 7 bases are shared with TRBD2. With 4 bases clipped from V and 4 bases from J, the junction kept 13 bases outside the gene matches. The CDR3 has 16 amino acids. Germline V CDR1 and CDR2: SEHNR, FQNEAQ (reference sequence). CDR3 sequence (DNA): TGTGCCAGCAGCTCAGCGGCGGGAGTACTGGGATACGAGCAGTACTTC. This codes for CASSSAAGVLGYEQYF.

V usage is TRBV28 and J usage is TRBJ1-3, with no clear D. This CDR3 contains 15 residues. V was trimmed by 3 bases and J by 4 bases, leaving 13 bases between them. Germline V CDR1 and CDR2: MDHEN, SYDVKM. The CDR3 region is CASSFKPMDGNTIYF. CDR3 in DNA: TGTGCCAGCAGTTTTAAGCCGATGGACGGAAACACCATATATTTT.

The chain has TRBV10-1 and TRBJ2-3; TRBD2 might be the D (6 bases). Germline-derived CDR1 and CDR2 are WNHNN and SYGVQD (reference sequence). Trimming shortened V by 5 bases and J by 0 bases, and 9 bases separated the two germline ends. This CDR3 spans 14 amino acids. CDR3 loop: CASSPGTSTDTQYF. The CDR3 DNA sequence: TGCGCCAGCAGTCCCGGGACTAGCACAGATACGCAGTATTTT.

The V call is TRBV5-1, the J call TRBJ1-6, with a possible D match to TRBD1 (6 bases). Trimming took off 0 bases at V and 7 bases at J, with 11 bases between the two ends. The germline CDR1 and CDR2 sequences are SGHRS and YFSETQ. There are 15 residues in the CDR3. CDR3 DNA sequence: TGCGCCAGCAGCTTGGCTCCAGGGGAGAATTCACCCCTCCACTTT. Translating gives CASSLAPGENSPLHF. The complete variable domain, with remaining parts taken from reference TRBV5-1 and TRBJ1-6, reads KAGVTQTPRYLIKTRGQQVTLSCSPISGHRSVSWYQQTPGQGLQFLFEYFSETQRNKGNFPGRFSGRQFSNSRSEMNVSTLELGDSALYLCASSLAPGENSPLHFGNGTRLTVT.

CDR3 DNA sequence: TGTGCCAGCAGCTTAGCAGGCCAGGCGGGGAATGAGCAGTTCTTC. This codes for CASSLAGQAGNEQFF. V usage is TRBV11-3 and J usage is TRBJ2-1; D is possibly TRBD2 (6 bases). The germline CDR1 and CDR2 sequences are SGHNT and YENEEA. Trimming removed 1 base from V and 7 bases from J, with 14 bases in between. This CDR3 is built from 15 residues.

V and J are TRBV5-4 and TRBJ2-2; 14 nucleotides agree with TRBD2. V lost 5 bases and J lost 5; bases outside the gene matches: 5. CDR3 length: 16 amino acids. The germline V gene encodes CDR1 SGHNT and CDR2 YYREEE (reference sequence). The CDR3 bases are TGTGCCAGCAGACCCGGGACTAGCGGGAGTACCGGGGAGCTGTTTTTT. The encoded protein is CASRPGTSGSTGELFF.

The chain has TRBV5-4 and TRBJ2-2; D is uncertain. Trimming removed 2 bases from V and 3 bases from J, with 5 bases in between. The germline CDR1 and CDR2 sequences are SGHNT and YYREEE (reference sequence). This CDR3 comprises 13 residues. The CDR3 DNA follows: TGTGCCAGCAGCTTTCCCGACACCGGGGAGCTGTTTTTT. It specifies CASSFPDTGELFF.

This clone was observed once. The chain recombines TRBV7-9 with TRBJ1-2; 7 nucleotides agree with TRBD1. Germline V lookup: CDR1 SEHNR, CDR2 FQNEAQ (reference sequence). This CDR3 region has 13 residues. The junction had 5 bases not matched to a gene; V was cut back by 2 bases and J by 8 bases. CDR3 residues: CASSLQGGYGYTF. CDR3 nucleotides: TGTGCCAGCAGCTTACAAGGGGGCTACGGCTACACCTTC.

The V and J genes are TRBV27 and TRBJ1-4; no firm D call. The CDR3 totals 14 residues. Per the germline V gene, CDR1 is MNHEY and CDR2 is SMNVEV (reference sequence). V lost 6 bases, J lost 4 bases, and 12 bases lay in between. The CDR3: CASSPRPGNEKLFF. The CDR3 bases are TGTGCCAGCAGCCCCCGTCCGGGTAATGAAAAACTGTTTTTT.

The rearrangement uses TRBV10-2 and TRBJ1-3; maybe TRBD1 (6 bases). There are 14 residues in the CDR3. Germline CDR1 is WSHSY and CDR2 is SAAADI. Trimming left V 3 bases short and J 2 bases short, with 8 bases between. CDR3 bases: TGCGCCAGCAGTGAACAGGGTGCTGGAAACACCATATATTTT. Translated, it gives CASSEQGAGNTIYF.

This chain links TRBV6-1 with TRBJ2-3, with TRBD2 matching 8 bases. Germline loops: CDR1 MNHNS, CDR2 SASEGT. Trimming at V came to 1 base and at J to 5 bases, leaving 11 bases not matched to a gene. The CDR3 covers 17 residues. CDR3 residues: CASSEGTTSGGGDTQYF. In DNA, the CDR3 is TGTGCCAGCAGTGAAGGGACAACTAGCGGAGGGGGAGATACGCAGTATTTT.

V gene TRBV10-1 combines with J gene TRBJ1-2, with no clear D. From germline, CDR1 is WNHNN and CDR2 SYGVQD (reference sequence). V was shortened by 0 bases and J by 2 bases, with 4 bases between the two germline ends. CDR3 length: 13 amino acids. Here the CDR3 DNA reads TGCGCCAGCAGTGAGTCCCAGAACTATGGCTACACCTTC. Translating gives CASSESQNYGYTF.

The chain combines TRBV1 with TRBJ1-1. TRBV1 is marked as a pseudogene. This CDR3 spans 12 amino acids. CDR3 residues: CTSSQKNTEAFF. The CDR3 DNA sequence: TGCACCAGCAGCCAGAAGAACACTGAAGCTTTCTTT.

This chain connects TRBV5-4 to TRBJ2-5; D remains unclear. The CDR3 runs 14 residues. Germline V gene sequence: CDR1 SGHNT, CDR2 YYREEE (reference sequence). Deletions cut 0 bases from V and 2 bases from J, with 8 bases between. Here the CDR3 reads CASSLEPDQETQYF. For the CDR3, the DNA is TGTGCCAGCAGCTTGGAGCCGGATCAAGAGACCCAGTACTTC.

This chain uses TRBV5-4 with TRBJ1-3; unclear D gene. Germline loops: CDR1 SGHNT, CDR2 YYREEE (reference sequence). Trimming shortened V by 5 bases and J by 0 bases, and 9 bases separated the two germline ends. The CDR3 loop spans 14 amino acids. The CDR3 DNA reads TGTGCCAGCAGGCGCTTCAACTCTGGAAACACCATATATTTT. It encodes CASRRFNSGNTIYF.

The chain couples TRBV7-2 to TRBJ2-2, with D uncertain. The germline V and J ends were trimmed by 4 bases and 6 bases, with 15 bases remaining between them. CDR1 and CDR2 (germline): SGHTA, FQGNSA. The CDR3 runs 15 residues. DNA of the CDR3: TGTGCCAGCAGCTCCCCTCGAAGTAGGCCCGGGGAGCTGTTTTTT. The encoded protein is CASSSPRSRPGELFF.

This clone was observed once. Written as DNA, the CDR3 is TGTGCCAGCAGCTTACGCAGGGCAGGGGACGGCGGGGAGCTGTTTTTT. It yields the protein CASSLRRAGDGGELFF. This sequence joins TRBV7-3 and TRBJ2-2; D might be TRBD1 (6 bases). Germline CDR1 is SGHTA and CDR2 is FQGTGA. V shed 2 bases and J shed 7 bases, with 17 bases lying between them. This CDR3 has 16 amino acids.

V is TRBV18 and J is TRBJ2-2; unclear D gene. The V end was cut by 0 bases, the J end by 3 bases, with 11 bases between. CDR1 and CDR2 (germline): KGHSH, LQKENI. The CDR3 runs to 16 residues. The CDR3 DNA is TGTGCCAGCTCACCACCCGGAACTGGGGACACCGGGGAGCTGTTTTTT. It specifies CASSPPGTGDTGELFF.

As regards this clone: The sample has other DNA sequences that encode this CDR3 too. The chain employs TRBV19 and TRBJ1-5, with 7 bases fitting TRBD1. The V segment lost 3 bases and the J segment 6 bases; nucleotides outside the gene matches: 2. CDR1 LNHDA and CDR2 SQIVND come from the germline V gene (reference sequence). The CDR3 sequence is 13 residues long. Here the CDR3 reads CASSIQGGQPQHF. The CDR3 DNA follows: TGTGCCAGTAGTATCCAGGGGGGTCAGCCCCAGCATTTT.